These 30 T cell receptor beta chains were sequenced from one sample in a study of molecular identifiers for immune sequencing clone quantification (dated by TCRdb to the late 2010s). Library prep was done by PCR. This sample was sequenced with an Illumina HiSeq 4000. TCRdb reprocessing: public reads trimmed at Q25 with fastp, clones called with MiXCR, in-frame beta chains kept. All rows with the same CDR3 protein become a single entry with the most common DNA and genes. The sample yields tens of thousands of distinct CDR3 sequences; around 17% were counted once. Of the sample, around 0.88% falls within the top ten clones. Sequencing was carried out using naive CD8+ T cells from blood, with Jurkat cell RNA spiked in. Explained via the paper, the cell subset or site label denotes: FACS-sorted CD8+CD4-CCR7+CD45RA+ naive T cells. These receptors all come from a human donor in good health. Some libraries in this study had Jurkat cell RNA spiked in.

Notes on this clonotype: This sequence may be a read error, since a much larger clone differs from it by one base. V and J are TRBV7-9 and TRBJ2-3; either TRBD1 or TRBD2 may fit D (6 bases each). Trimming shortened V by 4 bases and J by 3 bases, and 14 bases separated the two germline ends. CDR3 length: 15 residues. The germline V gene has CDR1 SEHNR and CDR2 FQNEAQ (reference sequence). The CDR3 nucleotides are TGTGCCAGCAGCTACTTGCTAGGGGGGACAGATACGCAGTATTTT. Translating gives CASSYLLGGTDTQYF.

In its sample, this clonotype was seen many times. The rearrangement joins TRBV27 to TRBJ1-3; no definite D call. CDR1 and CDR2 (germline): MNHEY, SMNVEV (reference sequence). V was clipped by 2 bases and J by 0 bases, with 8 bases between them. The CDR3 loop spans 15 amino acids. The CDR3 bases are TGTGCCAGCAGTTTACGTCGGAACTCTGGAAACACCATATATTTT. Its translation is CASSLRRNSGNTIYF.

This clonotype was seen many times. J is TRBJ2-7 and V is TRBV2; 7 bases line up with TRBD2. V trimming: 3 bases; J trimming: 2 bases; junction bases outside the gene matches: 4. This CDR3 is built from 14 residues. CDR1 and CDR2 from the germline V gene are SNHLY and FYNNEI. The chain's CDR3 is CASSEGGTTYEQYF. The CDR3 bases are TGTGCCAGCAGTGAGGGGGGGACTACCTACGAGCAGTACTTC.

As to this clonotype: At one of its ends the junction is not consistent with the germline gene, which may arise from a read error. This rearrangement joins TRBV20-1 to TRBJ2-3, with 11 bases that match TRBD2. This CDR3 contains 15 residues. Germline lookup yields CDR1 DFQATT and CDR2 SNEGSKA (reference sequence). The CDR3 spells CSATRTSGGADMQYF. The CDR3 nucleotides read TGCAGTGCAACCCGAACTAGCGGGGGAGCAGATATGCAGTATTTT.

This clonotype showed up many times. The chain is built from TRBV9 and TRBJ1-1; 9 nucleotides agree with TRBD1. The germline V gene encodes CDR1 SGDLS and CDR2 YYNGEE. The trim removed 3 bases at V and 3 bases at J, leaving 3 bases unmatched. The CDR3 totals 14 residues. The CDR3 here is CASSAWDRDTEAFF. The CDR3 DNA reads as TGTGCCAGCAGCGCCTGGGACAGGGACACTGAAGCTTTCTTT.

This clonotype has a count of ten or more. V usage is TRBV19 and J usage is TRBJ2-6; a weak D match, TRBD1 (6 bases). The V gene lost 1 base and the J gene lost 2 bases, with 9 bases spanning the gap. The CDR3 contains 16 residues. The germline V gene encodes CDR1 LNHDA and CDR2 SQIVND (reference sequence). The CDR3 protein is CASSIAGAAGANVLTF. The CDR3 nucleotides read TGTGCCAGTAGTATAGCAGGGGCGGCTGGGGCCAACGTCCTGACTTTC.

This clonotype was seen many times. The genes are TRBV18 and TRBJ2-1, with 7 bases identical to TRBD2. Germline lookup yields CDR1 KGHSH and CDR2 LQKENI. The CDR3 consists of 15 residues. Germline trimming cut 1 base from V and 8 bases from J; bases unmatched to any gene: 8. For the CDR3, the DNA is TGTGCCAGCTCACCACTGGCTAGCGGACCATATGAGCAGTTCTTC. Residues: CASSPLASGPYEQFF.

This clonotype was recorded many times. V and J are TRBV12-5 and TRBJ2-7; a weak D match, TRBD1 (5 bases). Trimming removed 1 base at V and 3 bases at J, with 7 bases between. Germline CDR1 is LGHNT and CDR2 is FRNRAP. The CDR3 has 13 amino acids. The CDR3 DNA sequence: TGTGCTAGTGGTTTGGGCAGGGTCTACGAGCAGTACTTC. This sequence encodes CASGLGRVYEQYF. The full variable domain, its missing parts supplied by reference TRBV12-5 and TRBJ2-7, is DARVTQTPRHKVTEMGQEVTMRCQPILGHNTVFWYRQTMMQGLELLAYFRNRAPLDDSGMPKDRFSAEMPDATLATLKIQPSEPRDSAVYFCASGLGRVYEQYFGPGTRLTVT.

Regarding this clonotype: Since a much larger clone is just one base distant, this may be a read error. J is TRBJ2-7 and V is TRBV27, with a possible D match to TRBD2 (5 bases). The CDR3 totals 14 residues. Germline CDR1 reads MNHEY; CDR2 reads SMNVEV (reference sequence). The CDR3 here is CACSIRGHTYEQYF. The CDR3 bases are TGTGCCTGCAGCATTCGCGGGCACACCTACGAGCAGTACTTC.

This clonotype has a count of ten or more. The chain employs TRBV6-5 and TRBJ2-5; D is undetermined. This CDR3 has 14 residues. Looked up from germline, CDR1 is MNHEY and CDR2 is SVGAGI. With 0 bases removed from V and 5 bases from J, the gap between germline ends came to 10 bases. The DNA for the CDR3 is TGTGCCAGCAGTTACTCGAGTCGCCTTGAGACCCAGTACTTC. Protein sequence: CASSYSSRLETQYF.

This clonotype occurred a few times. A read error is possible here, since a much larger clone lies one base away. Here the CDR3 omits its conserved ending phenylalanine or tryptophan, so a read error is the likely source. V gene TRBV7-2 combines with J gene TRBJ2-2; 9 bases map to TRBD2. The germline V gene has CDR1 SGHTA and CDR2 FQGNSA. CDR3 length: 18 residues. V trimming: 2 bases; J trimming: 1 base; junction bases outside the gene matches: 8. The CDR3 sequence is CASSLWLGLAKNTGELFL. CDR3 nucleotide sequence: TGTGCCAGCAGCTTATGGTTGGGACTAGCTAAGAACACCGGGGAGCTGTTTCTT.

This clonotype was observed at least ten times. The chain links TRBV7-9 to TRBJ2-7; D possibly uses TRBD1 or TRBD2 (5 bases each). V dropped 4 bases and J dropped 6 bases, with 16 bases sitting between them. The CDR3 covers 14 residues. Per the germline V gene, CDR1 is SEHNR and CDR2 is FQNEAQ (reference sequence). CDR3 DNA: TGTGCCAGCAGCTCATCCGGGACGGACGGCGAGCAGTACTTC. It encodes CASSSSGTDGEQYF.

This clonotype has a count of ten or more. The genes are TRBV19 and TRBJ1-1; D unclear. Germline V gene sequence: CDR1 LNHDA, CDR2 SQIVND (reference sequence). Trimming took 3 bases from V and 5 from J, leaving 10 bases between them. The length of the CDR3 is 13 residues. CDR3 in DNA: TGTGCCAGTAGTATGCAGAATCCTACTGAAGCTTTCTTT. It translates to CASSMQNPTEAFF.

The gene calls are TRBV28 and TRBJ2-3; 10 positions agree with TRBD1. The CDR3 extends over 16 amino acids. From germline, CDR1 is MDHEN and CDR2 SYDVKM. V dropped 5 bases and J dropped 4; count of bases not matched to a gene: 9. In nucleotides, the CDR3 is TGTGCCAGCAGTGGAAGCCGGGACAGGGGTTCAGATACGCAGTATTTT. It yields the protein CASSGSRDRGSDTQYF.

On this clonotype: A read error may be the cause here, since a much bigger clone is one base away. As the CDR3 is not closed by the conserved phenylalanine or tryptophan, this likely results from a read error. The J gene is TRBJ2-4, the V gene TRBV3-1; D possibly corresponds to TRBD1 (7 bases). The V gene's germline CDR1 is LGHDT and CDR2 YNNKEL (reference sequence). V was clipped by 3 bases and J by 0 bases, with 21 bases between them. The CDR3 consists of 19 residues. The CDR3 region is CASSQGAQGTFLAKNIQYL. The CDR3, as DNA: TGTGCCAGCAGCCAGGGGGCACAGGGGACTTTCCTAGCCAAAAACATTCAGTACCTC.

As to this clonotype: A much larger clonotype is one base distant, so this may be a read error. The chain employs TRBV30 and TRBJ2-7; no clear D. V lost 0 bases, J lost 0 bases, and 9 bases lay in between. CDR1 is GTSNPN, CDR2 SVGIG, per germline (reference sequence). The CDR3 runs to 14 residues. CDR3 amino acids: CAWSVRPGSYEQYF. The CDR3 bases are TGTGCCTGGAGTGTAAGGCCAGGCTCCTACGAGCAGTACTTC.

This clonotype was seen a few times. The chain joins TRBV6-5 to TRBJ1-6; possibly TRBD1 for D (5 bases). V lost 7 bases and J 3 bases, leaving 16 bases between the germline ends. Germline V gene sequence: CDR1 MNHEY, CDR2 SVGAGI. There are 16 residues in the CDR3. In DNA, the CDR3 is TGTGCCAGCAAGTTCAGGCAGGGTTTCTATAATTCACCCCTCCACTTT. Its translation is CASKFRQGFYNSPLHF.

This clonotype showed up many times. This sequence joins TRBV6-2 or TRBV6-3 and TRBJ2-3; 12 bases align to TRBD2. The ends lost 10 bases at V and 4 bases at J; junction bases unmatched: 12. This CDR3 region has 16 residues. Germline-derived CDR1 and CDR2 are MNHEY and SVGEGT. The CDR3 DNA reads as TGTGCCACCCATCTAGCGGGGGGGCCGATCGCAGATACGCAGTATTTT. It translates to CATHLAGGPIADTQYF.

The genes are TRBV5-1 and TRBJ2-5; TRBD2 is a possible D gene (6 bases). The CDR3 contains 16 residues. V gave up 1 base and J gave up 3 bases, with 16 bases separating them. CDR1 SGHRS and CDR2 YFSETQ come from the germline V gene. In nucleotides, the CDR3 is TGCGCCAGCAGCTTGCGGTTTCCGGGGGATAAAGAGACCCAGTACTTC. Translating it yields CASSLRFPGDKETQYF.

This clonotype was counted many times. The chain uses TRBV19 and TRBJ2-7, with D possibly matching TRBD2 (8 bases). V shed 5 bases and J shed 4 bases, with 15 bases lying between them. Germline lookup yields CDR1 LNHDA and CDR2 SQIVND (reference sequence). This CDR3 is 14 amino acids long. The CDR3 nucleotides are TGTGCCAGTAGTCCGGGACAGCGGGGGTACGAGCAGTACTTC. It codes for CASSPGQRGYEQYF. The full variable domain, with the rest looked up from reference TRBV19 and TRBJ2-7, is DGGITQSPKYLFRKEGQNVTLSCEQNLNHDAMYWYRQDPGQGLRLIYYSQIVNDFQKGDIAEGYSVSREKKESFPLTVTSAQKNPTAFYLCASSPGQRGYEQYFGPGTRLTVT.

This clonotype was counted between two and nine times. CDR3 sequence (DNA): TGTGCCAGCAGTTTATCGGGAGTGGCCTACGAGCAGTACTTC. Translated, it gives CASSLSGVAYEQYF. The V and J genes are TRBV27 and TRBJ2-7; the D gene is possibly TRBD2 (5 bases). Trimming removed 0 bases from V and 2 bases from J, with 8 bases in between. This CDR3 contains 14 residues. Germline CDR1 is MNHEY and CDR2 is SMNVEV (reference sequence).

This clonotype was counted ten times or more. The chain carries TRBV5-4 and TRBJ2-1; D ambiguous. Germline V gives CDR1 SGHNT, CDR2 YYREEE (reference sequence). There are 14 residues in the CDR3. V gave up 0 bases and J gave up 10 bases, with 14 bases separating them. This chain's CDR3 is CASSLAVGEREQFF. The DNA of the CDR3 is TGTGCCAGCAGCTTGGCTGTCGGAGAACGCGAGCAGTTCTTC.

In regard to this clonotype: This may arise from a read error, as a much more abundant clone is one base away. The V call is TRBV11-2, the J call TRBJ2-3; TRBD2 might be the D (5 bases). The CDR3 sequence is 12 residues long. Germline CDR1 and CDR2: SGHAT and FQNNGV. The CDR3 sequence: CTSSSEDYTQYF. CDR3 nucleotide sequence: TGTACCAGCAGCTCAGAGGACTATACGCAGTATTTT.

As concerns this clonotype: This clone may be a read error of a much larger clone one base away. The chain employs TRBV25-1 and TRBJ2-1; 8 bases agree with TRBD1. CDR1 and CDR2 from the germline V gene are MGHDK and SYGVNS. V lost 1 base to trimming and J lost 14 bases; unmatched junction nucleotides: 10. The CDR3 loop spans 14 amino acids. This chain's CDR3 is CASSESSLGQGEFF. Written as DNA, the CDR3 is TGTGCCAGCAGTGAATCTTCTCTAGGACAGGGCGAGTTCTTC.

The table lists this clonotype with many counts. J is TRBJ2-3 and V is TRBV9; 13 nucleotides align to TRBD2. Germline V CDR1 and CDR2: SGDLS, YYNGEE. There are 17 residues in the CDR3. Germline trimming cut 0 bases from V and 2 bases from J; bases unmatched to any gene: 3. CDR3 sequence reads: CASSVEGLAGLTDTQYF. The CDR3 DNA is TGTGCCAGCAGCGTAGAGGGACTAGCGGGACTCACAGATACGCAGTATTTT.

This clonotype was seen ten or more times. The gene calls are TRBV20-1 and TRBJ2-1; TRBD2 matches at 10 bases. The CDR3 has 17 residues. Germline V lookup: CDR1 DFQATT, CDR2 SNEGSKA (reference sequence). J was trimmed by 7 bases and V by 4 bases; bases with no gene match: 16. DNA for the CDR3: TGCAGTGCTATCCAGCGTCCACTAAGCGGGAGGGTAAATGAGCAGTTCTTC. Amino acids: CSAIQRPLSGRVNEQFF.

This clonotype has just a few counts. A junction end diverges from the germline sequence, so it may reflect a read error. CDR3: CASSVSLDEENQYF. Written as DNA, the CDR3 is TGTGCCAGCAGCGTATCGCTAGACGAAGAGAACCAGTACTTC. The chain couples TRBV9 to TRBJ2-5, with D uncertain. The CDR3 runs 14 residues. The germline CDR1 and CDR2 sequences are SGDLS and YYNGEE.

This clonotype was seen repeatedly, ten times or more. This chain joins TRBV27 and TRBJ1-5; D possibly corresponds to TRBD1 (6 bases). The CDR3 loop spans 15 amino acids. V was pared by 2 bases and J by 4 bases, with 12 bases between. Germline V gene sequence: CDR1 MNHEY, CDR2 SMNVEV (reference sequence). The CDR3 spells CASSLGATGNQPQHF. For the CDR3, the DNA is TGTGCCAGCAGTTTAGGGGCCACAGGGAATCAGCCCCAGCATTTT.

This clonotype was picked up many times. This sequence joins TRBV28 and TRBJ2-7, with 12 positions matching TRBD2. J lost 2 bases, V lost 3 bases, and 14 bases had no gene match. CDR3 length equals 19 residues. Germline V gives CDR1 MDHEN, CDR2 SYDVKM. CDR3 sequence (DNA): TGTGCCAGCAGTTTGATCCCGACTAGCGGGAGAAAACCCCCCTACGAGCAGTACTTC. This sequence encodes CASSLIPTSGRKPPYEQYF.

The table lists this clonotype with a few counts. The gene calls are TRBV7-2 and TRBJ1-1; D gene ambiguous. CDR1 SGHTA and CDR2 FQGNSA come from the germline V gene. V shed 0 bases and J shed 4 bases, with 6 bases lying between them. CDR3 length equals 13 residues. DNA for the CDR3: TGTGCCAGCAGCTTAGCTCCCAGCACTGAAGCTTTCTTT. Translated, it gives CASSLAPSTEAFF.